One and the same sample provided the 21 T cell receptor beta chains below, sequenced in a study of T cell responses to AZD1222 COVID-19 vaccine. Produced via immunoSEQ multiplex PCR; TCRdb's table is partial and in-frame only. The table includes 130,000 or so clones, roughly 90% detected once. The material was peripheral blood, obtained on day 0 of AZD1222 vaccination. The receptors were gathered from an adult in good health.

CDR3 sequence: CASSQGPGSYNEQFF. The CDR3 coding sequence is TGCGCCAGCAGCCAAGGCCCTGGGAGCTACAATGAGCAGTTCTTC. This chain uses TRBV4-3 with TRBJ2-1, with D tentatively TRBD2 (5 bases). Germline CDR1 is LGHNA and CDR2 is YSLEER. V lost 1 base, J lost 3 bases, and 10 bases lay in between. The CDR3 sequence is 15 residues long.

The J gene is TRBJ2-1, the V gene TRBV18, with TRBD2 matching 7 bases. J was trimmed by 2 bases and V by 6 bases; bases with no gene match: 13. Germline V lookup: CDR1 KGHSH, CDR2 LQKENI. The length of the CDR3 is 17 residues. As DNA, the CDR3 is TGTGCCAGCTCCCCTTTCAGACTAGCTGAGGCCTACAATGAGCAGTTCTTC. Amino acid sequence: CASSPFRLAEAYNEQFF.

Only a few counts were recorded for this clone. The chain is built from TRBV10-3 and TRBJ2-2, with TRBD1 matching over 9 bases. J was trimmed by 1 base and V by 5 bases; bases with no gene match: 11. The CDR3 extends over 18 amino acids. The germline CDR1 and CDR2 sequences are ENHRY and SYGVKD. The CDR3 coding sequence is TGTGCCATCAGTCCCCGGGAGGTGGGACAGGGGAACACCGGGGAGCTGTTTTTT. This translates into CAISPREVGQGNTGELFF.

The chain has TRBV28 and TRBJ1-1; 8 bases agree with TRBD1. Trimming at V came to 5 bases and at J to 1 base, leaving 6 bases not matched to a gene. Germline V CDR1 and CDR2: MDHEN, SYDVKM. The CDR3 spans 15 residues. The CDR3 region is CASSPYGQGNTEAFF. CDR3 DNA sequence: TGTGCCAGCAGTCCCTATGGACAGGGGAACACTGAAGCTTTCTTT.

The chain is built from TRBV7-2 and TRBJ1-3, with a weak D call TRBD1 (5 bases). The CDR3 spans 15 residues. The V end was cut by 1 base, the J end by 5 bases, with 12 bases between. CDR1 SGHTA and CDR2 FQGNSA come from the germline V gene. CDR3 loop: CASSLEGNVRNTIYF. Written as DNA, the CDR3 is TGTGCCAGCAGCTTAGAGGGGAACGTTCGAAACACCATATATTTT.

The rearrangement links TRBV28 to TRBJ1-4; 7 bases map to TRBD1. Trimming at V came to 3 bases and at J to 7 bases, leaving 8 bases not matched to a gene. Germline CDR1 and CDR2: MDHEN and SYDVKM. This CDR3 spans 15 amino acids. The CDR3 nucleotides read TGTGCCAGCAGTTTTCAGAGGGGGCTCGGTGAAAAACTGTTTTTT. This codes for CASSFQRGLGEKLFF.

The chain joins TRBV2 to TRBJ2-2; D tentatively fits TRBD1 or TRBD2 (6 bases each). The CDR3 length is 16 residues. Germline V gene sequence: CDR1 SNHLY, CDR2 FYNNEI. Trimming pared 5 bases from V and 0 bases from J, leaving 13 bases between. The DNA of the CDR3 is TGTGCCAGCAGTAAGCGCGGGACACCGAACACCGGGGAGCTGTTTTTT. Translated, it gives CASSKRGTPNTGELFF. Filled out from reference TRBV2 and TRBJ2-2, the complete variable domain reads EPEVTQTPSHQVTQMGQEVILRCVPISNHLYFYWYRQILGQKVEFLVSFYNNEISEKSEIFDDQFSVERPDGSNFTLKIRSTKLEDSAMYFCASSKRGTPNTGELFFGEGSRLTVL.

The chain uses TRBV7-2 and TRBJ1-2; no reliable D call. The V gene lost 1 base and the J gene lost 4 bases, with 19 bases spanning the gap. The CDR3 runs 17 residues. CDR1 is SGHTA and CDR2 is FQGNSA in the germline V gene. The CDR3 nucleotides are TGTGCCAGCAGCTTAGACATCCTCTCATTATCGAGCTATGGCTACACCTTC. Its protein is CASSLDILSLSSYGYTF.

J is TRBJ2-3 and V is TRBV7-3, with 7 nucleotides matching TRBD1. The germline V gene encodes CDR1 SGHTA and CDR2 FQGTGA. The CDR3 runs to 13 residues. Trimming removed 2 bases from V and 5 bases from J; junction bases left unmatched: 1. The CDR3 is CASSLQGEDTQYF. For the CDR3, the DNA is TGTGCCAGCAGCTTACAGGGGGAAGATACGCAGTATTTT.

V usage is TRBV7-3 and J usage is TRBJ2-1; D is perhaps TRBD2 (6 bases). V was pared by 6 bases and J by 2 bases, with 14 bases between. The CDR3 length is 15 residues. From germline, CDR1 is SGHTA and CDR2 FQGTGA. Here the CDR3 reads CASSAGLAAYNEQFF. The CDR3 DNA is TGTGCCAGCAGTGCGGGGCTGGCAGCCTACAATGAGCAGTTCTTC.

V and J are TRBV3-1 (or the pseudogene TRBV3-2) and TRBJ1-1; TRBD1 matches at 8 bases. Per germline, CDR1 LGHDT and CDR2 YNNKEL (reference sequence). With V trimmed by 4 bases and J by 1 base, 8 bases remained unmatched. This CDR3 contains 16 residues. The CDR3 DNA reads as TGTGCCAGCAGCCCCCAGGGGGCGCTAACGAACACTGAAGCTTTCTTT. Translated, it gives CASSPQGALTNTEAFF.

V usage is TRBV28 and J usage is TRBJ1-5; TRBD1 is a possible D gene (6 bases). V gave up 3 bases and J gave up 6 bases, with 15 bases separating them. CDR1 and CDR2 from the germline V gene are MDHEN and SYDVKM. The CDR3 has 15 amino acids. The CDR3 DNA follows: TGTGCCAGCAGTTTTGGTCTGGGGGACACTCAGCCCCAGCATTTT. It yields the protein CASSFGLGDTQPQHF.

The chain carries TRBV11-3 and TRBJ1-1; 7 bases are a match to TRBD1. Losses at the gene ends were 5 bases for V and 3 bases for J; bases not matched to a gene: 15. CDR3 size: 17 residues. The germline CDR1 and CDR2 sequences are SGHNT and YENEEA. CDR3 nucleotides: TGTGCCAGCAGCCACCGGGACAGAGTTGTGGGGGACACTGAAGCTTTCTTT. This gives the protein CASSHRDRVVGDTEAFF. The whole variable domain, filled in from reference TRBV11-3 and TRBJ1-1, reads EAGVVQSPRYKIIEKKQPVAFWCNPISGHNTLYWYLQNLGQGPELLIRYENEEAVDDSQLPKDRFSAERLKGVDSTLKIQPAELGDSAVYLCASSHRDRVVGDTEAFFGQGTRLTVV.

In its sample, this clone was seen many times. The chain carries TRBV7-9 and TRBJ1-4; no reliable D call. Germline assignment: CDR1 SEHNR and CDR2 FQNEAQ (reference sequence). This CDR3 spans 16 amino acids. The ends were cut back, 4 bases at V and 0 bases at J, with 12 bases in the middle. The CDR3 protein is CASSSSLLATNEKLFF. CDR3 bases: TGTGCCAGCAGCTCATCGCTCCTTGCAACTAATGAAAAACTGTTTTTT.

The V and J genes are TRBV24-1 and TRBJ2-1; tentative D call: TRBD2 (6 bases). The CDR3 spans 16 residues. Germline CDR1 KGHDR, CDR2 SFDVKD. Between the trimmed V and J ends, which lost 2 bases and 6 bases, there was a span of 16 bases. The CDR3 region is CATSDSRAGRGNEQFF. CDR3 bases: TGTGCCACCAGTGATTCTAGAGCGGGTCGGGGCAATGAGCAGTTCTTC.

The chain joins TRBV18 to TRBJ1-1; a possible D gene is TRBD1 (6 bases). The V end was cut by 3 bases, the J end by 0 bases, with 11 bases between. Germline CDR1 and CDR2: KGHSH and LQKENI. CDR3 length equals 15 residues. The CDR3 reads CASSPRTVMNTEAFF. CDR3 bases: TGTGCCAGCTCACCCAGGACAGTCATGAACACTGAAGCTTTCTTT.

The J gene is TRBJ1-6, the V gene TRBV6-6, with no clear D. The germline CDR1 and CDR2 sequences are MNHNY and SVGAGI (reference sequence). V lost 7 bases, J lost 9 bases, and 19 bases lay in between. The CDR3 runs 15 residues. CDR3 protein: CASTPTYRVGSPLHF. As DNA, the CDR3 is TGTGCCAGCACCCCTACATACCGGGTCGGTTCACCCCTCCACTTT.

The rearrangement uses TRBV11-3 and TRBJ2-1; perhaps TRBD1 as D (5 bases). The CDR3 is 15 residues long. CDR1 SGHNT and CDR2 YENEEA come from the germline V gene. With 6 bases removed from V and 6 bases from J, the gap between germline ends came to 18 bases. The CDR3: CASSQYRSPGNEQFF. The CDR3 DNA reads as TGTGCCAGCAGTCAGTACAGGTCCCCAGGCAATGAGCAGTTCTTC.

This clone was recorded only once. V usage is TRBV6-5 and J usage is TRBJ2-1; TRBD1 agrees at 10 bases. The CDR3 has 14 residues. The V gene end was trimmed by 6 bases and the J gene end by 8 bases; junction bases not matched to a gene: 7. In germline, CDR1 is MNHEY, CDR2 SVGAGI. CDR3 in amino acids: CASRPETGGHEQFF. As DNA, the CDR3 is TGTGCCAGCAGACCCGAGACAGGGGGCCATGAGCAGTTCTTC.

The chain has TRBV6-2 or TRBV6-3 and TRBJ2-7; perhaps TRBD2 as D (5 bases). V lost 3 bases and J 2 bases, leaving 8 bases between the germline ends. CDR3 length: 13 residues. CDR1 is MNHEY, CDR2 SVGEGT, per germline. The CDR3 spells CASSYTGTYEQYF. CDR3 nucleotide sequence: TGTGCCAGCAGTTATACCGGGACCTACGAGCAGTACTTC.

The V and J genes are TRBV7-8 and TRBJ2-7, with TRBD1 as a possible D gene (6 bases). The CDR3 spans 13 residues. V was pared by 5 bases and J by 4 bases, with 12 bases between. From germline, CDR1 is SGHVS and CDR2 FQNEAQ. The CDR3 loop reads CASSRTRGYEQYF. CDR3 nucleotides: TGTGCCAGCAGCAGAACCAGGGGATACGAGCAGTACTTC. Full variable domain (missing parts from reference TRBV7-8 and TRBJ2-7): GAGVSQSPRYKVAKRGQDVALRCDPISGHVSLFWYQQALGQGPEFLTYFQNEAQLDKSGLPSDRFFAERPEGSVSTLKIQRTQQEDSAVYLCASSRTRGYEQYFGPGTRLTVT.